The source of this TCR beta chain is a study of cytomegalovirus exposure and HLA in healthy donors (dated by TCRdb to 2015 to 2018). In terms of the full investigation: In an earlier analysis of several hundred of the donors, 276 Gb of sequence data and just under 120 million unique TCR beta sequences from some 170 million T cells were reported. The study used immunosequencing to profile the T cell repertoires of under 700 subjects and linked those repertoires to cytomegalovirus serostatus. A later genetic analysis took genome-wide SNP genotypes for about 55% of the 666 donors and used that subset as a discovery cohort. In an earlier analysis of roughly 580 of the donors, high-throughput TCR beta sequencing was used to judge whether each TCR beta V gene segment behaved as functional or pseudogenic. To predict cytomegalovirus infection status, the study combined high-throughput TCR immunosequencing, statistical association of individual TCRs with disease status, and machine learning. All discovery cohort repertoires had been generated using a single sequencing platform. In addition to the first cohort of approximately 650 subjects, a separate validation cohort of approximately 110 different subjects was used. Among the roughly 430 genotyped donors, more than 70% belonged to the genetic ancestry cluster associated with self-reported Caucasian donors. Both class I and class II loci were covered by HLA typing, at four-digit resolution. Among some 400 genotyped donors of the cohort, an average of roughly 230,000 unique TCR beta nucleotide sequences was sequenced per donor, of which about 18% were non-productive. Donor age, sex, ethnicity and CMV serostatus were compiled alongside the repertoire data. An early release that covered roughly 600 HLA-typed donors contained approximately 290 gigabases of sequencing data and 75 million to 100 million unique TCR sequences. A later analysis re-examined previously published TCR beta repertoires from more than 650 donors and added high-resolution HLA genotyping to investigate patterns of TCR occurrence. The number of donors typed differed by locus, with roughly 629-640 for A, B, C, DRB1 and DQB1, roughly 520 for DQA1, nearly 610 for DPA1, and roughly 450 for DPB1. The study was designed to test whether signatures of past pathogen exposure could be identified by cataloging public T cell receptors. A few DR-DQ haplotypes were treated as single units for association and clustering because of strong linkage in the cohort. Rather than drawing on any new phenotypic data, the later analysis identified candidate immune exposures from TCR beta sequences and the way those sequences occurred across donors.

The CDR3 numbers 14 residues from cysteine through phenylalanine. Only CDR3 DNA is held: 42 bases, read in frame from base 1. The germline V gene (reference sequence) sets CDR1 to SEHNR and CDR2 to FQNEAQ. The method behind the library was the immunoSEQ multiplex PCR assay. For the multiplex PCR, a mixture combining 60 forward primers for TCR Vbeta segments and 13 reverse primers for TCR Jbeta segments was used. A multiplex PCR assay on genomic DNA amplified the CDR3 region of rearranged TCR beta genes. The amplified TCR beta libraries were sequenced on the Illumina HiSeq System as 87-base-pair reads. The published analysis was carried out like this. A later analysis counted about 80 million unique TCR beta chains across the 650 to 800 repertoires, and some 11 million of these chains were shared by at least two donors. Raw reads were error-corrected and collapsed into unique sequences by a nearest-neighbor algorithm in which closely related sequences were merged to remove PCR and sequencing errors. V, D and J gene segments were assigned by aligning CDR3 sequences to IMGT reference sequences. For a sequence to be retained, a match of at least six nucleotides was required to both a V gene segment and a J gene segment. A rearrangement counted as productive if the CDR3 had no stop codons and remained in frame with V and J, and every other rearrangement counted as non-productive. CDR3 was defined according to IMGT convention as the region running from the second conserved V-encoded cysteine to the conserved J-encoded phenylalanine. The earlier analysis of 500 to 600 of the donors excluded sequences that lacked an unambiguous match to a single V gene segment. An earlier analysis of a few hundred of the donors called V segments functional above 56.7% productive rearrangements and segregating when the between-donor standard deviation exceeded 5%. A statistical classification framework was built for diagnosing cytomegalovirus status from the catalog of TCR beta chain sequences. In a later analysis, TCR nucleotide sequences were compared against IMGT/GENE-DB human TR gene sequences so that V and J genes could be assigned. In a later analysis, CDR3 sequences and most-parsimonious VDJ recombination scenarios were assigned using the TCRdist pipeline. A later analysis defined each TCR beta chain by its CDR3 amino acid sequence plus V-gene family, and excluded reads lacking a unique V-gene family. To address suspected cross-contamination and a sequencing artifact, a later analysis removed 450 to 700 highly shared, low-generation-probability nucleotide sequences. A later analysis calculated a clonal expansion index for each public chain from normalized within-repertoire ranks of inferred template counts. Generation probabilities in a later analysis came from a VDJ recombination model fitted to out-of-frame rearrangements, and those results were checked against IGoR. In a later analysis, TCR-TCR, TCR-HLA and TCR-CMV co-occurrence was scored with hypergeometric tests, and a repertoire-size bias correction was applied to TCR pairs. To estimate false discovery rates, a later analysis permuted the HLA or CMV assignments 20 times. In a later analysis, co-occurring TCRs were grouped using DBSCAN, with TCRdist sequence similarity added in when clustering inside HLA-allele-positive subsets. For co-occurrence clustering, repertoires with fewer than 30,000 or more than 120,000 public chains were excluded, along with a handful of repertoires with anomalous nucleotide sharing. TCRdb took this table from immuneACCESS and kept in-frame rearrangements with V and J called. Such tables lack part of the clones; where checked against another copy, unresolved V genes explain under half of the gap, and the rest is unexplained. D and trimming were read from the DNA, whereas the V and J calls and clone size are those reported in that table. In all, the sample holds 100,000 to 150,000 clones, and approximately 77% of those were seen once. The ten biggest clones cover roughly 0.9% of the sample.

What the authors observed across the whole study: Because counts were too low, 15 to 20 rarely observed V segments, including chromosome 9 orphons, were excluded from the earlier analysis of fewer than 650 of the donors. Immune exposure information for the cohort was limited to CMV serostatus. Some IMGT-functional V segments, including TRBV6-2 and TRBV6-3, could not be distinguished by the 87-base-pair reads and were therefore excluded. In vitro tests confirmed that a few of the cytomegalovirus-associated TCR beta chains recognize cytomegalovirus antigens. When HLA alleles, especially DR and DQ, strongly co-occurred, attributing TCR associations to individual alleles was difficult. Across donors, most TCR sequences were observed very rarely, whereas some public TCRs were present in many individuals. In a later analysis, TCR association rates were found to vary across HLA loci, with the most associated TCRs seen for DRB1 alleles and the fewest for HLA-C alleles. According to a later genetic analysis, donors in an Asian-associated ancestry cluster had fewer N-insertions in productive TCRs than the approximately 670-donor mean. In an earlier analysis of roughly 560 of the donors, most TCR beta V segments were observed in productive rearrangements about 87% or about 30% of the time, broadly matching IMGT annotations. A cluster of highly shared sequence variants was judged likely to represent a technical artifact of the sequencing pipeline. In the study, 150 to 200 TCR beta chains were listed as associated with cytomegalovirus. In a later analysis, HLA-associated TCR beta chains showed more clonal expansion and lower generation probabilities than non-associated chains that were equally common. The classifier was reported to diagnose cytomegalovirus status with high specificity and sensitivity in both the original cohort and the validation cohort. In a later genetic analysis, a missense DCLRE1C variant was associated with V-gene and J-gene trimming of TCR beta chains, and the association was replicated in an independent cohort. Because HLA typing was missing for some donors at each locus, association tests included only the typed subset. In a later analysis, most CMV-associated TCR beta chains were found to appear HLA-restricted, with HLA associations seemingly driven largely by CMV exposure. A further reported finding was that TCR beta sequences accurately predicted the HLA-A and HLA-B alleles for most subjects in the first cohort. Linkage disequilibrium might explain the correlated functional status among segregating V segments, but an unknown experimental factor could not be ruled out. Roughly uniform sequencing depth across donors was assumed in presence/absence analyses, although this assumption may not hold. According to the authors, the approach could potentially be generalized to other disease states and immunological phenotypes. A later analysis associated 16,951 TCR beta sequences with specific HLA alleles at a false discovery rate of 0.05. In this cohort, only TCR beta chains were sequenced, and detectable features were limited by the absence of alpha or paired-chain data. A later analysis reported that several top co-occurrence clusters appeared linked to parvovirus B19, influenza, CMV and Epstein-Barr virus.

A word on this clone: The antigen it recognizes is unknown. Germline is not matched at one junction end, which may reflect a read error.

The cohort comprised under 700 healthy bone marrow donors. Cohort members were all nominally healthy when sampled, although unrecorded immune exposures were likely present. The donor was CMV seronegative and was included in the group of several hundred seronegative cohort members. A peripheral blood sample was collected from each donor, and TCR beta sequencing was performed on peripheral blood mononuclear cells. The Qiagen DNeasy Blood Extraction Kit was used to extract genomic DNA from the blood cell samples. The material sequenced was PBMCs. This receptor was identified in a woman aged 55 to 70 in good health and CMV-seronegative. This chain is built from TRBV7-9 and TRBJ1-2, and TRBD1 aligns with 8 junction nucleotides. The encoded CDR3 is CSSSGAGGVHGYTF. At the DNA level, the sequence is TGTTCCAGCAGCGGGGCAGGGGGCGTTCATGGCTACACCTTC.